These 18 T cell receptor beta chains were sequenced from one sample in a study of T-cell memory formation after mild COVID-19. TCRdb recomputed calls from the 5' RACE reads with MiXCR, one row per CDR3 protein. The repertoire has 100,000 to 130,000 distinct CDR3 sequences, roughly a sixth of them found once; the top ten carry around 5.1%. Sequencing was done on a sample of PBMCs or a T cell subset sorted from them (not recorded which). The receptors were sampled from a man aged 18 to 29 who had mild COVID-19 (a few samples of this study predate the infection). Cell type and time point are not known.

In its sample, this clonotype was seen a few times. The chain combines TRBV9 with TRBJ1-3, with D uncertain. CDR1 is SGDLS and CDR2 is YYNGEE in the germline V gene. V was cut by 0 bases and J by 7 bases, with 8 bases left in between. CDR3 length equals 13 residues. In DNA, the CDR3 is TGTGCCAGCAGCGTAGACTTTAGGAACACCATATATTTT. Translated, it gives CASSVDFRNTIYF. Filled out from reference TRBV9 and TRBJ1-3, the complete variable domain reads DSGVTQTPKHLITATGQRVTLRCSPRSGDLSVYWYQQSLDQGLQFLIQYYNGEERAKGNILERFSAQQFPDLHSELNLSSLELGDSALYFCASSVDFRNTIYFGEGSWLTVV.

V and J are TRBV20-1 and TRBJ2-3; TRBD2 might be the D (5 bases). The CDR3 extends over 15 amino acids. The ends were cut back, 7 bases at V and 2 bases at J, with 19 bases in the middle. CDR1 is DFQATT, CDR2 SNEGSKA, per germline (reference sequence). The CDR3 spells CSVMQVGMFTDTQYF. The CDR3 DNA follows: TGCAGTGTTATGCAGGTCGGGATGTTCACAGATACGCAGTATTTT.

This clonotype has a handful of counts. The genes are TRBV7-2 and TRBJ1-3; weak D call: TRBD1 (6 bases). CDR3 length equals 15 residues. V dropped 5 bases and J dropped 6 bases, with 17 bases sitting between them. Germline V CDR1 and CDR2: SGHTA, FQGNSA. The DNA for the CDR3 is TGTGCCAGCAGCCGACTGGGGGCAGGGGTAAACACCATATATTTT. This translates into CASSRLGAGVNTIYF.

This clonotype was seen a handful of times. The chain recombines TRBV20-1 with TRBJ1-5, with D tentatively TRBD1 (5 bases). CDR1 DFQATT and CDR2 SNEGSKA come from the germline V gene (reference sequence). The V end lost 3 bases, the J end lost 7 bases, and 13 bases lay between the germline ends. The CDR3 runs to 13 residues. The DNA for the CDR3 is TGCAGTGCTAGCTCAGGGCCGAGACAGCCCCAGCATTTT. This translates into CSASSGPRQPQHF.

The table lists this clonotype with many counts. The V and J genes are TRBV7-2 and TRBJ2-3; the match to TRBD1 covers 8 bases. The junction had 8 bases not matched to a gene; V was cut back by 5 bases and J by 4 bases. Germline V gene sequence: CDR1 SGHTA, CDR2 FQGNSA. This CDR3 has 15 residues. This CDR3 reads CASSPGQGTADTQYF. For the CDR3, the DNA is TGTGCCAGCAGCCCCGGACAGGGTACCGCAGATACGCAGTATTTT.

The chain combines TRBV20-1 with TRBJ1-1, with D unresolved. The CDR3 consists of 14 residues. With 5 bases removed from V and 1 base from J, the gap between germline ends came to 14 bases. CDR1 and CDR2 (germline): DFQATT, SNEGSKA (reference sequence). Here the CDR3 reads CSAFATPSNTEAFF. For the CDR3, the DNA is TGCAGTGCTTTCGCGACACCCTCGAACACTGAAGCTTTCTTT.

In its sample, this clonotype was seen a few times. This chain connects TRBV20-1 to TRBJ1-2; D perhaps matches TRBD1 (5 bases). The V and J ends lost 7 bases and 8 bases respectively, with 14 bases between them. Germline-derived CDR1 and CDR2 are DFQATT and SNEGSKA (reference sequence). The CDR3 length is 11 residues. Written as DNA, the CDR3 is TGCAGTGGAACCGGGACGTCGGGCTACACCTTC. As protein: CSGTGTSGYTF.

The chain carries TRBV12-3 or TRBV12-4 and TRBJ1-2; a weak D match, TRBD1 (6 bases). The CDR3 totals 15 residues. V gave up 7 bases and J gave up 2 bases, with 17 bases separating them. The CDR3: CASTKGVGGNYGYTF. CDR3 in DNA: TGTGCCAGCACCAAGGGGGTCGGGGGGAACTATGGCTACACCTTC.

This clonotype has more than one count but fewer than ten. The chain links TRBV7-8 to TRBJ2-7; 12 nucleotides match TRBD2. Germline lookup yields CDR1 SGHVS and CDR2 FQNEAQ. J gave up 7 bases and V 4 bases, and 5 bases lay outside the gene matches. The CDR3 extends over 14 amino acids. The CDR3 region is CASSSLAGGREQYV. CDR3 DNA sequence: TGTGCCAGCAGCTCCCTAGCGGGGGGGCGAGAGCAGTACGTC.

In this sample, this clonotype turned up a few times. The chain couples TRBV4-3 to TRBJ2-7; tentatively, D is TRBD1 (6 bases). Trimming took off 3 bases at V and 2 bases at J, with 14 bases between the two ends. The germline CDR1 and CDR2 sequences are LGHNA and YSLEER. CDR3 length: 15 residues. The CDR3 DNA is TGCGCCAGCAGCCACGAGAACAGGGCCGCCTACGAGCAGTACTTC. Protein: CASSHENRAAYEQYF.

Only a few counts were recorded for this clonotype. The gene calls are TRBV7-2 and TRBJ1-5; perhaps TRBD1 as D (5 bases). Germline CDR1 is SGHTA and CDR2 is FQGNSA. The CDR3 spans 12 residues. V lost 5 bases and J 7 bases, leaving 9 bases between the germline ends. The CDR3 coding sequence is TGTGCCAGCAGCCTCCGGGGGCAGCCCCAGCATTTT. As protein: CASSLRGQPQHF.

This clonotype has more than one count but fewer than ten. The V and J genes are TRBV6-5 and TRBJ2-7; perhaps D is TRBD1 or TRBD2 (5 bases each). Trimming removed 0 bases from V and 5 bases from J, with 11 bases in between. The CDR3 length is 14 residues. Germline CDR1 and CDR2: MNHEY and SVGAGI. CDR3 residues: CASSYSRDGNEQYF. CDR3 in DNA: TGTGCCAGCAGTTACTCGAGGGACGGGAACGAGCAGTACTTC.

The rearrangement links TRBV6-5 to TRBJ2-2; D tentatively reads TRBD1 or TRBD2 (5 bases each). Trimming took off 6 bases at V and 0 bases at J, with 17 bases between the two ends. CDR1 and CDR2 (germline): MNHEY, SVGAGI. The CDR3 covers 17 residues. The CDR3 nucleotides are TGTGCCAGCAGACGAAAGACCGGGACGGCGAACACCGGGGAGCTGTTTTTT. Translated: CASRRKTGTANTGELFF.

This sequence joins TRBV5-1 and TRBJ1-1; possibly TRBD1 for D (6 bases). This CDR3 is built from 15 residues. Germline V CDR1 and CDR2: SGHRS, YFSETQ. V lost 6 bases and J lost 0, with 15 bases in between. The CDR3: CASTRTTGVNTEAFF. CDR3 DNA: TGCGCCAGCACCCGTACGACAGGAGTGAACACTGAAGCTTTCTTT.

This clonotype was detected only a few times. The chain combines TRBV7-2 with TRBJ2-5; 12 nucleotides align to TRBD2. Per germline, CDR1 SGHTA and CDR2 FQGNSA. V dropped 4 bases and J dropped 5; count of bases not matched to a gene: 11. The length of the CDR3 is 17 residues. CDR3 region: CASSSYRLAGGIETQYF. The CDR3 nucleotides are TGTGCCAGCAGCTCATACCGCCTAGCGGGGGGGATTGAGACCCAGTACTTC.

This clonotype was counted between two and nine times. This rearrangement joins TRBV20-1 to TRBJ1-6, with D tentatively TRBD1 (5 bases). The V gene's germline CDR1 is DFQATT and CDR2 SNEGSKA (reference sequence). CDR3 length equals 14 residues. The V end was cut by 5 bases, the J end by 6 bases, with 14 bases between. The CDR3 nucleotides read TGCAGTGCTGTCGAGGCTGGGGGTAATTCACCCCTCCACTTT. Translating gives CSAVEAGGNSPLHF.

In its sample, this clonotype was seen a few times. This chain connects TRBV7-2 to TRBJ2-1; 9 bases are a match to TRBD1. V shed 5 bases, J shed 10 bases, and the junction held 9 bases outside the gene matches. The CDR3 sequence is 14 residues long. The germline CDR1 and CDR2 sequences are SGHTA and FQGNSA. CDR3 coding DNA: TGTGCCAGCAGCCGTGAGGGACAGGGACGGGAGCAGTTCTTC. As protein: CASSREGQGREQFF.

This clonotype was counted only a few times. The chain links TRBV28 to TRBJ1-1; D gene uncertain. Trimming pared 6 bases from V and 1 base from J, leaving 9 bases between. CDR3 length equals 13 residues. Looked up from germline, CDR1 is MDHEN and CDR2 is SYDVKM. CDR3 nucleotide sequence: TGTGCCAGCAGGGAACAGCGGAACACTGAAGCTTTCTTT. Its protein product is CASREQRNTEAFF.